These 13 T cell receptor beta chains originate from one sample sequenced in a study of blood T cell repertoires in COVID-19. The method was immunoSEQ multiplex PCR; TCRdb's version includes in-frame clones alone and lacks a portion of them. The sample includes some 290,000 clones, roughly 90% of them seen just once. The sample taken for sequencing was peripheral blood. All receptors come from a young woman with COVID-19, enrolled during active disease.

The chain uses TRBV10-3 and TRBJ1-5, with TRBD1 matching 7 bases. Germline loops: CDR1 ENHRY, CDR2 SYGVKD. The CDR3 covers 16 residues. Germline trimming cut 2 bases from V and 1 base from J; bases unmatched to any gene: 5. The CDR3 spells CAISEGAGQSNQPQHF. In DNA form, the CDR3 reads TGTGCCATCAGTGAGGGGGCGGGACAGAGCAATCAGCCCCAGCATTTT.

This rearrangement joins TRBV21-1 to TRBJ1-3; the table's D call, TRBD1, was not checked against the DNA. TRBV21-1 is a pseudogene segment. CDR3 length: 20 residues. The CDR3 spells CASSKGGKTRDTYSGNTIYF. CDR3 bases: TGTGCCAGCAGCAAAGGGGGTAAGACCCGGGACACGTACTCTGGAAACACCATATATTTT.

About this clone itself: The junction departs from the called germline gene at one end, perhaps through a read error. This sequence joins TRBV13 and TRBJ2-1, with a weak D call TRBD2 (6 bases). Germline V lookup: CDR1 PRHDT, CDR2 FYEKMQ (reference sequence). The CDR3 totals 15 residues. This CDR3 reads CASSHPRDSHNEQFF. The CDR3 DNA reads as TGTGCCAGCAGCCACCCCCGGGACTCCCACAATGAGCAGTTCTTC.

This chain uses TRBV3-1 (or the pseudogene TRBV3-2) with TRBJ2-5; weak D call: TRBD1 (6 bases). This CDR3 region has 14 residues. V lost 8 bases to trimming and J lost 3 bases, with 16 bases between them. Germline V gene lookup returns CDR1 LGHDT and CDR2 YNNKEL (reference sequence). The CDR3, as DNA: TGTGCCAGCCAGAACAAGGGGGTCAAAGAGACCCAGTACTTC. Its translation is CASQNKGVKETQYF.

For this clone: The sample has other DNA sequences that encode this CDR3 too. The V and J genes are TRBV7-9 and TRBJ1-5, with TRBD1 matching 7 bases. The V segment lost 1 base and the J segment 4 bases; nucleotides outside the gene matches: 1. Germline V lookup: CDR1 SEHNR, CDR2 FQNEAQ (reference sequence). The CDR3 contains 14 residues. The CDR3 here is CASSLGQGNQPQHF. CDR3 DNA sequence: TGTGCCAGCAGCTTAGGACAGGGAAATCAGCCCCAGCATTTT.

This chain joins TRBV5-1 and TRBJ1-2; 7 bases fit TRBD1. The CDR3 totals 14 residues. Germline loops: CDR1 SGHRS, CDR2 YFSETQ. The J segment lost 4 bases and the V segment lost 2 bases, leaving 5 bases of the junction unmatched. CDR3 amino acids: CASSFEAGGYGYTF. In DNA form, the CDR3 reads TGCGCCAGCAGCTTTGAGGCAGGGGGCTATGGCTACACCTTC.

V and J are TRBV19 and TRBJ1-1; no firm D call. Germline CDR1 reads LNHDA; CDR2 reads SQIVND (reference sequence). Trimming took 5 bases from V and 1 from J, leaving 8 bases between them. CDR3 length: 13 residues. CDR3 coding DNA: TGTGCCAGTAGTTTGGCAGGGAACACTGAAGCTTTCTTT. This gives the protein CASSLAGNTEAFF.

The chain uses TRBV19 and TRBJ1-5; unclear D gene. Trimming left V 5 bases short and J 3 bases short, with 29 bases between. The germline CDR1 and CDR2 sequences are LNHDA and SQIVND (reference sequence). The CDR3 length is 20 residues. The CDR3 here is CASSPPPWEIQPADNQPQHF. In nucleotides, the CDR3 is TGTGCCAGTAGTCCCCCCCCTTGGGAGATCCAACCAGCGGACAATCAGCCCCAGCATTTT. Full variable domain (remainder filled in from reference TRBV19 and TRBJ1-5): DGGITQSPKYLFRKEGQNVTLSCEQNLNHDAMYWYRQDPGQGLRLIYYSQIVNDFQKGDIAEGYSVSREKKESFPLTVTSAQKNPTAFYLCASSPPPWEIQPADNQPQHFGDGTRLSIL.

The V gene is TRBV6-2 or TRBV6-3, the J gene TRBJ1-3; D is ambiguous. V lost 4 bases and J 2 bases, leaving 6 bases between the germline ends. This CDR3 is built from 13 residues. Germline assignment: CDR1 MNHEY and CDR2 SVGEGT. CDR3 coding DNA: TGTGCCAGCAGTTCCGAGACTGGAAACACCATATATTTT. This gives the protein CASSSETGNTIYF.

This sequence joins TRBV24-1 and TRBJ2-3; D gene uncertain. This CDR3 comprises 11 residues. The V and J ends lost 6 bases and 4 bases respectively, with 4 bases between them. The germline V gene has CDR1 KGHDR and CDR2 SFDVKD. In DNA, the CDR3 is TGTGCCACCAGTCGGGCAGATACGCAGTATTTT. Its protein product is CATSRADTQYF.

The V gene is TRBV11-2, the J gene TRBJ1-2, with TRBD1 matching over 10 bases. V gave up 4 bases and J gave up 7 bases; unmatched junction bases: 9. CDR1 SGHAT and CDR2 FQNNGV come from the germline V gene. The CDR3 has 15 residues. The CDR3 is CASSYIAGTGAGYTF. The CDR3 nucleotides read TGTGCCAGCAGCTATATTGCCGGGACAGGGGCTGGCTACACCTTC. The variable domain in full, completed from reference TRBV11-2 and TRBJ1-2, reads EAGVAQSPRYKIIEKRQSVAFWCNPISGHATLYWYQQILGQGPKLLIQFQNNGVVDDSQLPKDRFSAERLKGVDSTLKIQPAKLEDSAVYLCASSYIAGTGAGYTFGSGTRLTVV.

There are a few counts of this clone. The rearrangement uses TRBV27 and TRBJ2-7; 11 bases line up with TRBD1. This CDR3 region has 14 residues. After removal of 5 bases from V and 7 bases from J, the junction contained 7 bases not matched to a gene. CDR1 and CDR2 from the germline V gene are MNHEY and SMNVEV (reference sequence). The CDR3 loop reads CASSHRTGGWEQYF. CDR3 nucleotides: TGTGCCAGCAGTCATCGGACAGGGGGCTGGGAGCAGTACTTC.

The J gene is TRBJ2-5, the V gene TRBV5-5; TRBD1 aligns across 10 bases. The J segment lost 2 bases and the V segment lost 4 bases, leaving 17 bases of the junction unmatched. This CDR3 is 19 amino acids long. Per germline, CDR1 SGHKS and CDR2 YYEKEE (reference sequence). CDR3 DNA sequence: TGTGCCAGCAGCCCCGCCCCGCTCCGGGACAGGGGATATCAAGAGACCCAGTACTTC. This translates into CASSPAPLRDRGYQETQYF.